This T cell receptor beta chain was documented in a study of T cells in Graves' hyperthyroidism and ophthalmopathy. Whole-study context: Peripheral blood was acquired at first diagnosis, ahead of any therapy whatsoever.

Study-level results: Most thyroid clonotypes expanded above 0.001 appeared in blood too.

Under 3 months was the duration of disease in ophthalmopathy patients, who also had a Clinical Activity Score of at least 3 and a NOSPECS grade of at least 4. Fresh 10 ml peripheral blood yielded PBMCs. Regions amplified from RNA transcripts were the TCR beta CDR3 regions. The HTBI primer set served for first-round RT-PCR of the TCR CDR3. A single record per CDR3 protein comes from TCRdb applying MiXCR to the multiplex PCR reads. The sample shows roughly 530,000 distinct CDR3 sequences, roughly 17% of them seen only once. Losses at the gene ends were 1 base for V and 6 bases for J; bases not matched to a gene: 6. Germline V gene sequence: CDR1 MNHNS, CDR2 SASEGT. There are 15 residues in the CDR3. This clonotype came up many times. What it binds is not known.

This sequence was found in a woman in her late teens or twenties with Graves' ophthalmopathy. The J gene is TRBJ2-1, the V gene TRBV6-1, with TRBD2 identical over 7 bases. Sequences were obtained from blood. The CDR3 loop reads CASSEEAGRANEQFF. In nucleotides, the CDR3 is TGTGCCAGCAGTGAAGAGGCAGGGAGGGCCAATGAGCAGTTCTTC.